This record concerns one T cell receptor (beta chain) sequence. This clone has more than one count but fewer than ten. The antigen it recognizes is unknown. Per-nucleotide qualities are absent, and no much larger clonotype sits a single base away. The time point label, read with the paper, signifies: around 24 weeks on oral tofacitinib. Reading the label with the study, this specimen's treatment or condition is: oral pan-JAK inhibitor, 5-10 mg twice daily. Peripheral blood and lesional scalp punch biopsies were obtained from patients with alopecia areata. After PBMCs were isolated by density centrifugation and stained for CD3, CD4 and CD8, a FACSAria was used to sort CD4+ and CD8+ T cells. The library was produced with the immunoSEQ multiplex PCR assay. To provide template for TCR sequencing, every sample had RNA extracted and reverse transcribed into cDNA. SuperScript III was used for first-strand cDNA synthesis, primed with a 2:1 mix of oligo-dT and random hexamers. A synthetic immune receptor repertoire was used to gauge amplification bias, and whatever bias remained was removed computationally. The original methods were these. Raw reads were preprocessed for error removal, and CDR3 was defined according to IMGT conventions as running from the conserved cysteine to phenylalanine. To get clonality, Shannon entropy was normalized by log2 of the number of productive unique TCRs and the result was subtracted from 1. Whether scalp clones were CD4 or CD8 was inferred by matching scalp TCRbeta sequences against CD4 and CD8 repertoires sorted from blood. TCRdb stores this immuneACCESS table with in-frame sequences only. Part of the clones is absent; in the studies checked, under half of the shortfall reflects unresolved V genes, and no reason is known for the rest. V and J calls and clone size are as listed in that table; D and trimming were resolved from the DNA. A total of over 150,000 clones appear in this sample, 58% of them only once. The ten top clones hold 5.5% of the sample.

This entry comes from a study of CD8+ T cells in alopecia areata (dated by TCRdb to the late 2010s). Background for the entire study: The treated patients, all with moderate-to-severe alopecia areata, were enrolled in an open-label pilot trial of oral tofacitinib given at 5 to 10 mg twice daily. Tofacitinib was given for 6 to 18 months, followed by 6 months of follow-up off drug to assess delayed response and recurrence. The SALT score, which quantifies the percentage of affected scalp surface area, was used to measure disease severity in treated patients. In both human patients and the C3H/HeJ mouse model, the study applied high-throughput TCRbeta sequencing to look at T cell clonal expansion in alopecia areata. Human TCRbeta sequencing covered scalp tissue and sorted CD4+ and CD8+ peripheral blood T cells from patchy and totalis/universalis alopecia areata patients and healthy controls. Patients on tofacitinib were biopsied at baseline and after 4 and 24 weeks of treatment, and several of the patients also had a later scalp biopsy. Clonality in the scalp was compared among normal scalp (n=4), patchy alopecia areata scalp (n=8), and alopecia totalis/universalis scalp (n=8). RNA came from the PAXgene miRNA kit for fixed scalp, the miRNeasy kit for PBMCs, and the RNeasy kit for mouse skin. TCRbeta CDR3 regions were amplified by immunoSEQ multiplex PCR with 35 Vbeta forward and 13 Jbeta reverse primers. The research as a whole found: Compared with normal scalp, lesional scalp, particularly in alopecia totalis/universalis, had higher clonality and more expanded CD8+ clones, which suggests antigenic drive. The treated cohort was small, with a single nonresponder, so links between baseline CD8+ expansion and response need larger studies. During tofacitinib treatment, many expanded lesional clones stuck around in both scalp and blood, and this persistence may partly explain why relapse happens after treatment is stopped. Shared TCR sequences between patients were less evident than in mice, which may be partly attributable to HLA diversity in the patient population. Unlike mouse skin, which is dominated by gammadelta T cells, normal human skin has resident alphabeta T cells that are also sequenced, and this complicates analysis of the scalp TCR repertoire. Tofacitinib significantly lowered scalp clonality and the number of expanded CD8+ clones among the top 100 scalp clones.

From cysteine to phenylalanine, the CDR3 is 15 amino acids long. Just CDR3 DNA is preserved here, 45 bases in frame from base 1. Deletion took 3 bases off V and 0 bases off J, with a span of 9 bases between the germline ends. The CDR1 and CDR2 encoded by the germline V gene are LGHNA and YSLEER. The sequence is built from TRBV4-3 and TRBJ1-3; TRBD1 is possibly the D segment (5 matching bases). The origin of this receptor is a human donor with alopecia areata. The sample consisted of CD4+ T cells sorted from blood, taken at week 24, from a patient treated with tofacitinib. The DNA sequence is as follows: TGCGCCAGCAGCCAGGGGCCAGACTCTGGAAACACCATATATTTT. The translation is CASSQGPDSGNTIYF.